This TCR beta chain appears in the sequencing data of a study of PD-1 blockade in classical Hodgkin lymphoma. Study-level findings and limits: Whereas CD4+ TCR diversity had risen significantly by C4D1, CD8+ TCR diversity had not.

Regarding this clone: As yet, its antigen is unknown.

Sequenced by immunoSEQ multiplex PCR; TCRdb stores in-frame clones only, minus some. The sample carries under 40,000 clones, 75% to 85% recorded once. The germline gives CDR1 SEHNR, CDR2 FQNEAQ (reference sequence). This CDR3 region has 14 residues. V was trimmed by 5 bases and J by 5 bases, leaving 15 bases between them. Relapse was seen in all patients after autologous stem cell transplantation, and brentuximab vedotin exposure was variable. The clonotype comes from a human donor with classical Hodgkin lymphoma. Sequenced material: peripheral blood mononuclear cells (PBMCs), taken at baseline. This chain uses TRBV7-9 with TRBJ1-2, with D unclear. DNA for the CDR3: TGTGCCAGCAGCGCGAGTGAGGCACCTTATGGCTACACCTTC. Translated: CASSASEAPYGYTF.